Shown below are 20 T cell receptor beta chains from a single sample sequenced in a study of lymphopenia after photon versus proton radiotherapy. Sequencing used immunoSEQ multiplex PCR; TCRdb keeps in-frame clones, though not all of them. This sample has some 21,000 clones, with roughly 85% found just once. The source was peripheral blood, collected from a patient treated with photon-based radiotherapy. The origin of the receptors is a man between 60 and 75 years old with pancreatic cancer.

J is TRBJ1-2 and V is TRBV5-4, with a weak D call TRBD1 (5 bases). The germline gives CDR1 SGHNT, CDR2 YYREEE (reference sequence). The CDR3 sequence is 14 residues long. The V gene lost 0 bases and the J gene lost 4 bases, with 10 bases spanning the gap. CDR3 sequence: CASSLGARVYGYTF. CDR3 DNA sequence: TGTGCCAGCAGCTTGGGCGCCAGGGTCTATGGCTACACCTTC.

The CDR3 reads CASSESGGPADTQYF. The CDR3 DNA is TGTGCCAGCAGTGAAAGCGGGGGGCCAGCAGATACGCAGTATTTT. The chain uses TRBV6-1 and TRBJ2-3, with 9 nucleotides matching TRBD2. The CDR3 loop spans 15 amino acids. Unmatched junction bases numbered 4, after V lost 2 bases and J lost 4 bases. Germline CDR1 reads MNHNS; CDR2 reads SASEGT.

This clone was seen only once. J is TRBJ2-7 and V is TRBV28; TRBD1 matches 9 bases. This CDR3 spans 14 amino acids. The germline V gene encodes CDR1 MDHEN and CDR2 SYDVKM. The V gene end was trimmed by 7 bases and the J gene end by 4 bases; junction bases not matched to a gene: 8. The CDR3 loop reads CASTSRDRVYEQYF. The DNA of the CDR3 is TGTGCCAGCACCTCCCGGGACAGGGTATACGAGCAGTACTTC.

This clone has just one count. The genes are TRBV29-1 and TRBJ2-2, with unresolved D. CDR3 length: 11 residues. Germline assignment: CDR1 SQVTM and CDR2 ANQGSEA. V lost 7 bases and J 6 bases, leaving 9 bases between the germline ends. The DNA of the CDR3 is TGCAGCGCACAATTAGCCGGGGAGCTGTTTTTT. Its translation is CSAQLAGELFF.

The chain couples TRBV5-1 to TRBJ1-5; D is possibly TRBD1 (6 bases). Germline assignment: CDR1 SGHRS and CDR2 YFSETQ. Trimming removed 6 bases at V and 15 bases at J, with 25 bases between. The CDR3 loop spans 14 amino acids. The CDR3 protein is CASTHTDLTGPLHF. The CDR3 bases are TGCGCCAGCACCCACACCGACCTGACAGGCCCGCTGCATTTT.

The chain is built from TRBV7-8 and TRBJ1-2; D is unresolved. Germline V gene lookup returns CDR1 SGHVS and CDR2 FQNEAQ. V shed 3 bases and J shed 1 base, with 9 bases lying between them. The CDR3 covers 14 residues. The CDR3 DNA follows: TGTGCCAGCAGCTTGGTCAAGTTTAACTATGGCTACACCTTC. It translates to CASSLVKFNYGYTF.

This chain connects TRBV7-7 to TRBJ2-2; 8 nucleotides align to TRBD2. The CDR3 loop spans 15 amino acids. V dropped 5 bases and J dropped 2; count of bases not matched to a gene: 4. The germline CDR1 and CDR2 sequences are SSHAT and FNYEAQ (reference sequence). CDR3 bases: TGTGCCAGCAGCCCCAGCGGGGGCAACACCGGGGAGCTGTTTTTT. Encoded protein: CASSPSGGNTGELFF.

This sequence joins TRBV29-1 and TRBJ2-5; no reliable D call. Germline CDR1 reads SQVTM; CDR2 reads ANQGSEA. The CDR3 consists of 12 residues. V gave up 5 bases and J gave up 0 bases, with 7 bases separating them. The CDR3 loop is CSVSPYQETQYF. The CDR3 nucleotides read TGCAGCGTTAGCCCGTACCAAGAGACCCAGTACTTC.

CDR3 loop: CASSQAETEENTEAFF. Written as DNA, the CDR3 is TGCGCCAGCAGCCAAGCCGAGACAGAGGAAAACACTGAAGCTTTCTTT. The chain is built from TRBV4-1 and TRBJ1-1, with D perhaps TRBD1 (5 bases). CDR3 length equals 16 residues. In germline, CDR1 is MGHRA, CDR2 YSYEKL. V lost 1 base and J 2 bases, leaving 14 bases between the germline ends.

The CDR3 region has the DNA TGTGCCAGCAGTGTTCCCCCAGGAAAACTGTTTTTT. Amino acid sequence: CASSVPPGKLFF. The J gene is TRBJ1-4, the V gene TRBV2, with D hard to call. Germline lookup yields CDR1 SNHLY and CDR2 FYNNEI. This CDR3 contains 12 residues. V was pared by 4 bases and J by 10 bases, with 10 bases between.

The chain uses TRBV2 and TRBJ2-3; no definite D call. The germline V gene has CDR1 SNHLY and CDR2 FYNNEI. There are 14 residues in the CDR3. V was pared by 3 bases and J by 0 bases, with 7 bases between. The CDR3: CASSEGLSTDTQYF. CDR3 bases: TGTGCCAGCAGTGAGGGTCTTAGCACAGATACGCAGTATTTT.

This chain connects TRBV6-5 to TRBJ2-3, with TRBD1 identical over 9 bases. Germline V CDR1 and CDR2: MNHEY, SVGAGI. The CDR3 runs 16 residues. J was trimmed by 0 bases and V by 2 bases; bases with no gene match: 3. DNA for the CDR3: TGTGCCAGCAGTTACCGGGACAGGGAAAGCACAGATACGCAGTATTTT. It is translated as CASSYRDRESTDTQYF.

This chain connects TRBV9 to TRBJ1-6; 7 nucleotides match TRBD1. The ends lost 3 bases at V and 7 bases at J; junction bases unmatched: 7. Germline assignment: CDR1 SGDLS and CDR2 YYNGEE. This CDR3 is 15 amino acids long. CDR3 region: CASSAGQRPNSPLHF. DNA for the CDR3: TGTGCCAGCAGCGCGGGACAGCGGCCGAATTCACCCCTCCACTTT.

The chain recombines TRBV14 with TRBJ2-3; either TRBD1 or TRBD2 may supply D (5 bases each). This CDR3 has 14 residues. From germline, CDR1 is SGHDN and CDR2 FVKESK. Trimming stripped 4 bases from V and 4 bases from J, with 12 bases between. CDR3 in amino acids: CASSRGTAADTQYF. CDR3 nucleotide sequence: TGTGCCAGCAGCCGTGGGACGGCGGCAGATACGCAGTATTTT.

This sequence joins TRBV9 and TRBJ1-5, with D possibly being TRBD1 (5 bases). This CDR3 has 14 residues. Between the trimmed V and J ends, which lost 4 bases and 7 bases, there was a span of 15 bases. From germline, CDR1 is SGDLS and CDR2 YYNGEE. Here the CDR3 reads CASSPGTVGQPQHF. CDR3 coding DNA: TGTGCCAGCAGCCCCGGGACGGTGGGCCAGCCCCAGCATTTT.

CDR3 region: CASSQDYTGELFF. The CDR3 region has the DNA TGCGCCAGCAGCCAGGATTACACCGGGGAGCTGTTTTTT. V gene TRBV5-1 combines with J gene TRBJ2-2; D is uncertain. The V gene lost 4 bases and the J gene lost 3 bases, with 7 bases spanning the gap. The CDR3 totals 13 residues. Germline V CDR1 and CDR2: SGHRS, YFSETQ.

The chain recombines TRBV10-2 with TRBJ1-1; D may be TRBD1 (5 bases). V was clipped by 5 bases and J by 3 bases, with 13 bases between them. CDR3 size: 14 residues. The germline V gene encodes CDR1 WSHSY and CDR2 SAAADI. The CDR3 protein is CASSSTRGHTEAFF. CDR3 coding DNA: TGCGCCAGCAGTAGCACAAGGGGCCACACTGAAGCTTTCTTT.

J is TRBJ2-1 and V is TRBV2; D may be TRBD1 (6 bases). Germline-derived CDR1 and CDR2 are SNHLY and FYNNEI. The CDR3 totals 14 residues. The germline V and J ends were trimmed by 7 bases and 0 bases, with 10 bases remaining between them. CDR3 protein: CASIARGSYNEQFF. The CDR3 DNA is TGTGCCAGCATCGCCAGGGGCTCCTACAATGAGCAGTTCTTC.

The rearrangement links TRBV27 to TRBJ2-3, with D unresolved. The V and J ends lost 6 bases and 2 bases respectively, with 18 bases between them. From germline, CDR1 is MNHEY and CDR2 SMNVEV (reference sequence). CDR3 length: 16 amino acids. CDR3 sequence reads: CASRPSRELNTDTQYF. The CDR3 coding sequence is TGTGCCAGCAGGCCCTCGAGAGAGCTGAACACAGATACGCAGTATTTT.

The V gene is TRBV10-3, the J gene TRBJ1-1, with D maybe TRBD1 (6 bases). In germline, CDR1 is ENHRY, CDR2 SYGVKD. The CDR3 length is 14 residues. Trimming left V 5 bases short and J 2 bases short, with 12 bases between. CDR3 loop: CAISRQAGNTEAFF. The CDR3 DNA reads as TGTGCCATCAGTCGACAGGCGGGTAACACTGAAGCTTTCTTT.